This T cell receptor (beta chain) was recovered during a study of persistence of HIV-infected CD4 T cells. As for this clone: Its antigen is not identified.

Sequencing used immunoSEQ version 4 in survey mode. The protocol was immunoSEQ multiplex PCR, while the TCRdb copy is restricted to in-frame clones and leaves out a portion. This table holds 50,000 or so clones, 75% to 85% found once. Germline V CDR1 and CDR2: MNHEY, SVGAGI. The CDR3 covers 16 residues. J lost 0 bases, V lost 2 bases, and 4 bases had no gene match. Stimulation used about 10 ug/mL lysate from CMV-infected fibroblasts. Sorted nonresponding memory CD4+ T cells were CD40L-negative, CD69-negative, CD45RO-high. The material was CD4+ T cells sorted from PBMCs after approximately 20-hour stimulation, obtained from a patient who received antiretroviral therapy. The clonotype comes from an adult man with HIV who was CMV-seropositive. The chain employs TRBV6-5 and TRBJ1-3; 7 bases fit TRBD1. Written as DNA, the CDR3 is TGTGCCAGCAGTTACGGGGGACAGACCTCTGGAAACACCATATATTTT. Translated: CASSYGGQTSGNTIYF.